These 10 T cell receptor beta chains were all obtained from the same sample, sequenced in a study of shared clonotypes between healthy human individuals (dated by TCRdb to between 2020 and 2021). Receptors were amplified or captured by the immunoSEQ multiplex PCR assay. Sourced from immuneACCESS, this table was stored by TCRdb with only in-frame sequences that have V and J called. A share of the clones is absent; for the studies checked, an unresolved V gene accounts for under half, and the remainder has no known explanation. The sample table lists over 400,000 clones, approximately 81% of them with a count of one. The leading ten clones occupy over 9.5% of the sample. Sequencing was done on a sample of PBMCs. Receptors were obtained from a woman in her 40s in good health. Some clones in this sample may be carry-over from other donors' samples.

The V call is TRBV7-9, the J call TRBJ2-5; 9 bases match TRBD2. V trimming: 5 bases; J trimming: 5 bases; junction bases outside the gene matches: 6. The CDR3 loop spans 14 amino acids. The germline gives CDR1 SEHNR, CDR2 FQNEAQ (reference sequence). This CDR3 reads CASSASSGTETQYF. CDR3 nucleotide sequence: TGTGCCAGCAGCGCTTCTAGCGGGACGGAGACCCAGTACTTC.

For this clone: A far larger clone is one base from this, pointing to a likely read error. The chain recombines TRBV5-4 with TRBJ2-3; 7 bases match TRBD1. The germline gives CDR1 SGHNT, CDR2 YYREEE (reference sequence). This CDR3 contains 15 residues. In DNA, the CDR3 is TGTGCCAGAAGCTTGGGGGACAGAAGCACAGATACGCAGTATTTT. Protein product: CARSLGDRSTDTQYF.

This clone was detected only once. This is likely a read error, given that the CDR3 carries no conserved phenylalanine or tryptophan at its end. It is unclear where the CDR3 begins or ends on the DNA, so no DNA is shown, and the CDR3 is as TCRdb lists it. The V and J genes are TRBV18 and TRBJ1-1; the table gives TRBD1 as D, unverified against the DNA. The CDR3 spans 14 residues, counting both ends. The V gene's germline CDR1 is KGHSH and CDR2 LQKENI. CDR3 sequence: CASSPLTETESQFV.

The chain couples TRBV7-9 to TRBJ2-3, with D unclear. Trimming took 7 bases from V and 1 from J, leaving 9 bases between them. Germline V gives CDR1 SEHNR, CDR2 FQNEAQ (reference sequence). The CDR3 runs 13 residues. The CDR3 region is CASKRGGTDTQYF. The CDR3 DNA sequence: TGTGCCAGCAAACGTGGGGGCACAGATACGCAGTATTTT. The full variable domain, rest sourced from reference TRBV7-9 and TRBJ2-3, is DTGVSQNPRHKITKRGQNVTFRCDPISEHNRLYWYRQTLGQGPEFLTYFQNEAQLEKSRLLSDRFSAERPKGSFSTLEIQRTEQGDSAMYLCASKRGGTDTQYFGPGTRLTVL.

The chain employs TRBV28 and TRBJ2-7, with unresolved D. Deletions cut 2 bases from V and 2 bases from J, with 13 bases between. Germline V gives CDR1 MDHEN, CDR2 SYDVKM. The CDR3 consists of 15 residues. CDR3 protein: CASSLGDGITYEQYF. In DNA form, the CDR3 reads TGTGCCAGCAGTTTAGGGGATGGGATTACCTACGAGCAGTACTTC.

In this sample, this clone turned up a few times. V usage is TRBV28 and J usage is TRBJ1-1; the match to TRBD1 covers 7 bases. Trimming at V came to 6 bases and at J to 1 base, leaving 8 bases not matched to a gene. Germline V gives CDR1 MDHEN, CDR2 SYDVKM. The CDR3 is 15 amino acids. The chain's CDR3 is CASRHRGGGNTEAFF. The CDR3 bases are TGTGCCAGCAGACACAGGGGAGGGGGGAACACTGAAGCTTTCTTT.

This rearrangement joins TRBV10-3 to TRBJ2-1, with 9 bases identical to TRBD2. Germline assignment: CDR1 ENHRY and CDR2 SYGVKD. The CDR3 consists of 16 residues. V shed 4 bases and J 8 bases; nucleotides not matched to a gene: 12. The CDR3 region has the DNA TGTGCCATCAGTGCCCGAGGGGGACTAGCTGAGGATGAGCAGTTCTTC. Protein product: CAISARGGLAEDEQFF.

This clone has ten or more counts. Other nucleotide sequences in the sample specify the same CDR3. V is TRBV7-2 and J is TRBJ1-5; the D is unclear. This CDR3 is 13 amino acids long. CDR1 is SGHTA and CDR2 is FQGNSA in the germline V gene. V was cut by 1 base and J by 4 bases, with 5 bases left in between. The CDR3 nucleotides are TGTGCCAGCAGCTTAGGACCGAATCAGCCCCAGCATTTT. Residues: CASSLGPNQPQHF. The whole variable domain, filled in from reference TRBV7-2 and TRBJ1-5, reads GAGVSQSPSNKVTEKGKDVELRCDPISGHTALYWYRQSLGQGLEFLIYFQGNSAPDKSGLPSDRFSAERTGGSVSTLTIQRTQQEDSAVYLCASSLGPNQPQHFGDGTRLSIL.

V usage is TRBV7-6 and J usage is TRBJ2-5; 8 bases are a match to TRBD2. Trimming took 0 bases from V and 5 from J; bases not matched to a gene: 5. CDR1 and CDR2 from the germline V gene are SGHVS and FNYEAQ. This CDR3 spans 15 amino acids. CDR3 residues: CASSLASGIGETQYF. Here the CDR3 DNA reads TGTGCCAGCAGCTTAGCTAGCGGGATCGGGGAGACCCAGTACTTC.

As concerns this clone: A far more abundant clone sits one base away, making this likely a read error. The same CDR3 can be traced to other DNA sequences in this sample. The rearrangement joins TRBV18 to TRBJ2-7, with a weak D call TRBD2 (5 bases). The CDR3 has 15 amino acids. Trimming pared 4 bases from V and 5 bases from J, leaving 18 bases between. Germline CDR1 KGHSH, CDR2 LQKENI. The CDR3 DNA reads as TGTGCCAGCTCACGTGTTGAGGAGGCCTGGAACGAGCAGTACTTC. This encodes CASSRVEEAWNEQYF.